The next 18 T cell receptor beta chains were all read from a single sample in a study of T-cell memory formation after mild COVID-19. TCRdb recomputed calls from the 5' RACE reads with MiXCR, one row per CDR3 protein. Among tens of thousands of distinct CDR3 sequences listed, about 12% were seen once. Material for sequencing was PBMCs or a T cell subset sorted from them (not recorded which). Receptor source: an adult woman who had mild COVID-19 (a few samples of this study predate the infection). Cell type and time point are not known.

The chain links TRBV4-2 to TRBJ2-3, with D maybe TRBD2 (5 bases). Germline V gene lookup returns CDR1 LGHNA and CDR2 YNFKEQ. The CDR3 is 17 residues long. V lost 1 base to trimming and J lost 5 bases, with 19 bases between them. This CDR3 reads CASSQGVGVGIGDTQYF. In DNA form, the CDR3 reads TGTGCCAGCAGCCAAGGTGTGGGAGTGGGGATAGGAGATACGCAGTATTTT.

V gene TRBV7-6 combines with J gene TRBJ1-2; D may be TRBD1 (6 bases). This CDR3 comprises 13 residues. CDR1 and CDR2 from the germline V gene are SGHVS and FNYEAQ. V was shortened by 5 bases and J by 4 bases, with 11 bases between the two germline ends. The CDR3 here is CASSEGGLYGYTF. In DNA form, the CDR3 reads TGTGCCAGCAGCGAGGGGGGTCTCTATGGCTACACCTTC.

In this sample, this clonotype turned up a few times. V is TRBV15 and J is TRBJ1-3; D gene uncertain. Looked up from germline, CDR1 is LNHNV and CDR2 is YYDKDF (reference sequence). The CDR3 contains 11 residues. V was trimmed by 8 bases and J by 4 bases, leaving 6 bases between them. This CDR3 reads CATRSGNTIYF. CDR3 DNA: TGTGCCACCCGGTCCGGAAACACCATATATTTT.

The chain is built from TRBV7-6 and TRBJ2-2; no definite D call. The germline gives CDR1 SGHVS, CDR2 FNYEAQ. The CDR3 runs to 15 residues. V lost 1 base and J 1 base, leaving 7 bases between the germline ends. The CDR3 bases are TGTGCCAGCAGCTTAGTCCTAGTGAACACCGGGGAGCTGTTTTTT. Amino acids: CASSLVLVNTGELFF.

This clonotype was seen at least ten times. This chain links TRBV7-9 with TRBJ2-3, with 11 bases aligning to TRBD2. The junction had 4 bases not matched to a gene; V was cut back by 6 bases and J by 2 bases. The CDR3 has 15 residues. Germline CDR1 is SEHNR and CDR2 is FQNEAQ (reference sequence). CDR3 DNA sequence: TGTGCCAGCAGTGATAGCGGGGGGGTCACAGATACGCAGTATTTT. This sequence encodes CASSDSGGVTDTQYF.

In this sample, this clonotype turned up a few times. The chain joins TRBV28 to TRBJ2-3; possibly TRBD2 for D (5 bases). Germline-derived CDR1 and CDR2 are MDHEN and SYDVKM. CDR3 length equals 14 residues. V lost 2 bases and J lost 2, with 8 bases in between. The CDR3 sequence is CASSLEDFTDTQYF. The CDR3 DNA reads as TGTGCCAGCAGTTTAGAGGACTTCACAGATACGCAGTATTTT. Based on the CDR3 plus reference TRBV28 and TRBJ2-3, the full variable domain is DVKVTQSSRYLVKRTGEKVFLECVQDMDHENMFWYRQDPGLGLRLIYFSYDVKMKEKGDIPEGYSVSREKKERFSLILESASTNQTSMYLCASSLEDFTDTQYFGPGTRLTVL.

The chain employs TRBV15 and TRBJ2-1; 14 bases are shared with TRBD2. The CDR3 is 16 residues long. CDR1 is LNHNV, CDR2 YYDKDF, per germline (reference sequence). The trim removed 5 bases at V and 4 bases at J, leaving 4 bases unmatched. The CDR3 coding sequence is TGTGCCACCAGCGTAGGGACTAGCGGGAGATACAATGAGCAGTTCTTC. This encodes CATSVGTSGRYNEQFF.

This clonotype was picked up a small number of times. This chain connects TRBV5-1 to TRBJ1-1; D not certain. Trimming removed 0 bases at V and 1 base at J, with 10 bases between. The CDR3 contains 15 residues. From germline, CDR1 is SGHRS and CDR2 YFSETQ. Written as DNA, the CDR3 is TGCGCCAGCAGCTTGGAGGGCAGCGGGAACACTGAAGCTTTCTTT. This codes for CASSLEGSGNTEAFF. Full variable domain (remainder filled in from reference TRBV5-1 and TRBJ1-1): KAGVTQTPRYLIKTRGQQVTLSCSPISGHRSVSWYQQTPGQGLQFLFEYFSETQRNKGNFPGRFSGRQFSNSRSEMNVSTLELGDSALYLCASSLEGSGNTEAFFGQGTRLTVV.

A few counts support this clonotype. The CDR3 nucleotides read TGTGCCAGCAGTCCCTTCGGCGGGCCCGGCGTAAGTGAGCAGTTCTTC. Protein sequence: CASSPFGGPGVSEQFF. The chain employs TRBV12-3 or TRBV12-4 and TRBJ2-1; the D gene is possibly TRBD2 (5 bases). V shed 5 bases and J shed 9 bases, with 23 bases lying between them. CDR3 length equals 16 residues.

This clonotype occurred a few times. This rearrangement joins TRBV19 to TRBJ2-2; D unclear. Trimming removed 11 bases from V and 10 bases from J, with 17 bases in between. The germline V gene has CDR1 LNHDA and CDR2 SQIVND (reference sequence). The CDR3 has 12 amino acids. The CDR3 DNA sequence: TGTGCCTCAGGCCAGGCCTGGGTGGAGCTGTTTTTT. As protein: CASGQAWVELFF.

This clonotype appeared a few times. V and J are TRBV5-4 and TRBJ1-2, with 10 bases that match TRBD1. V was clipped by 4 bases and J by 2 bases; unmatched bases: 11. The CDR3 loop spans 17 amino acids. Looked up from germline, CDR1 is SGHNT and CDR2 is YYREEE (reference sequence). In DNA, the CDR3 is TGTGCCAGCAGCCAAACTGGGACAGGGGCGATAAACTATGGCTACACCTTC. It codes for CASSQTGTGAINYGYTF.

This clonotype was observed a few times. CDR3 sequence: CASSSTSGGPHEQFF. The CDR3 DNA follows: TGTGCCAGCAGCTCCACCAGCGGAGGTCCCCATGAGCAGTTCTTC. This rearrangement joins TRBV7-9 to TRBJ2-1; tentatively, D is TRBD2 (5 bases). CDR3 length: 15 residues. The V gene lost 4 bases and the J gene lost 8 bases, with 18 bases spanning the gap. CDR1 is SEHNR and CDR2 is FQNEAQ in the germline V gene (reference sequence).

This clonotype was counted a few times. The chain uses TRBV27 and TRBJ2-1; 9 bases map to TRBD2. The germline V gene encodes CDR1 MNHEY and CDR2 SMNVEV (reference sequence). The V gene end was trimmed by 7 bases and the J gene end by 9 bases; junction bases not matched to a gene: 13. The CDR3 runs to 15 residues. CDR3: CASTPEVAGDVEQFF. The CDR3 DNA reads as TGTGCCAGCACCCCCGAAGTAGCGGGAGACGTTGAGCAGTTCTTC.

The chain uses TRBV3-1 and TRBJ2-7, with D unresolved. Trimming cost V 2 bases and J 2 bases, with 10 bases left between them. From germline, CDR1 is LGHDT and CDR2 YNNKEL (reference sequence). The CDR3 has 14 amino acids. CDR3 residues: CASSQRAQAYEQYF. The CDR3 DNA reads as TGTGCCAGCAGCCAAAGAGCCCAAGCCTACGAGCAGTACTTC.

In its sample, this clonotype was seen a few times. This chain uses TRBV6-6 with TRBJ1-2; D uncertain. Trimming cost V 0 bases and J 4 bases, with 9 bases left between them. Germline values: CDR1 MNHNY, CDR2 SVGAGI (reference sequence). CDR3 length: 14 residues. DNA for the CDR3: TGTGCCAGCAGTTACTCGCAGGAGGGCTATGGCTACACCTTC. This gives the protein CASSYSQEGYGYTF.

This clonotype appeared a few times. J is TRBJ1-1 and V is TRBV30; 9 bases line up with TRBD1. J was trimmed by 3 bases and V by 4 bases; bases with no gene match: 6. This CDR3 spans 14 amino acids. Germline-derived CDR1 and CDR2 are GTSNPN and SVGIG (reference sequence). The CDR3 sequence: CAWTRTGADTEAFF. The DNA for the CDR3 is TGTGCCTGGACCCGGACAGGGGCGGACACTGAAGCTTTCTTT.

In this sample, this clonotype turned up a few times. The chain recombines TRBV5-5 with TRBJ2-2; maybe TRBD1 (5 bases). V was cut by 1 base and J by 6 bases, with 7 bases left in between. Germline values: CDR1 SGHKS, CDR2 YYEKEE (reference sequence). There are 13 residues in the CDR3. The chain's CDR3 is CASSLIGAGELFF. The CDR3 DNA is TGTGCCAGCAGCTTGATAGGGGCCGGGGAGCTGTTTTTT.

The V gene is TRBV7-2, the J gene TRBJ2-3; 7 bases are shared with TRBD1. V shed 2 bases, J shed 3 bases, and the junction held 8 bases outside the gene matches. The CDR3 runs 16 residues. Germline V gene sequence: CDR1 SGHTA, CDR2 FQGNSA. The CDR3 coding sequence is TGTGCCAGCAGCTTAAGCCCGACAGGGTTGACAGATACGCAGTATTTT. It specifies CASSLSPTGLTDTQYF.